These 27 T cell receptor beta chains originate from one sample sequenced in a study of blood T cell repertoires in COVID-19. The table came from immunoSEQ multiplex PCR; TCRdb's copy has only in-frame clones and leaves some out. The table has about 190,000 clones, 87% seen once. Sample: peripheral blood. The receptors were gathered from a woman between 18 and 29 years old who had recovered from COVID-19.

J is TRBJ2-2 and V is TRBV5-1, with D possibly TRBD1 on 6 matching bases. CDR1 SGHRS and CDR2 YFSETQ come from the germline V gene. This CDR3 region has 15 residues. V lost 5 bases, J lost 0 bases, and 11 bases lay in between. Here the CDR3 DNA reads TGCGCCAGCAGATCTGGACAGCCGAACACCGGGGAGCTGTTTTTT. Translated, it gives CASRSGQPNTGELFF.

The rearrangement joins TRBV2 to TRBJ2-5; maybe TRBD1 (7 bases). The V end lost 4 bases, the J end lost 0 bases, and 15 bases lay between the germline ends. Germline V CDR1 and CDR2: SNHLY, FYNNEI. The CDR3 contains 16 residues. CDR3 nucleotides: TGTGCCAGCAGTGTTCAGACAGGGAGGAACCAAGAGACCCAGTACTTC. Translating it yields CASSVQTGRNQETQYF.

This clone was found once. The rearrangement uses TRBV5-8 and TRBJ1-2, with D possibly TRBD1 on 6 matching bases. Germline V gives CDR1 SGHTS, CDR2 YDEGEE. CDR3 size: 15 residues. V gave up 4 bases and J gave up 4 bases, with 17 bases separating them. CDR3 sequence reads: CASSPRGGQAYGYTF. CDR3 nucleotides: TGTGCCAGCAGCCCGAGGGGGGGGCAGGCCTATGGCTACACCTTC.

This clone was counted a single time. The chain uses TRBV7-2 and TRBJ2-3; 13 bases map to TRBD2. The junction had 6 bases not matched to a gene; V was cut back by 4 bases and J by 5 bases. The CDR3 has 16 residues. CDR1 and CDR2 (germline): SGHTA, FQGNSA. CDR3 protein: CASSSGTSGIRDTQYF. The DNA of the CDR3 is TGTGCCAGCAGCTCCGGGACTAGCGGGATCAGAGATACGCAGTATTTT.

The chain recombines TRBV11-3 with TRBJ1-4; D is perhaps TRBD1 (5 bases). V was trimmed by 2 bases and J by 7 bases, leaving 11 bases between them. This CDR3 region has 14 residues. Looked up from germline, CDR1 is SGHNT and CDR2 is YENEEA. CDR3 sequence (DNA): TGTGCCAGCAGCTTACCCCGACAGATTGAAAAACTGTTTTTT. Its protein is CASSLPRQIEKLFF. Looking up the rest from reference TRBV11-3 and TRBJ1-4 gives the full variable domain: EAGVVQSPRYKIIEKKQPVAFWCNPISGHNTLYWYLQNLGQGPELLIRYENEEAVDDSQLPKDRFSAERLKGVDSTLKIQPAELGDSAVYLCASSLPRQIEKLFFGSGTQLSVL.

The CDR3 nucleotides read TGTGCCAGCAGCCCGAAAGGGGCCCTTAGCACAGATACGCAGTATTTT. Translating gives CASSPKGALSTDTQYF. V and J are TRBV5-6 and TRBJ2-3, with TRBD1 as a possible D gene (5 bases). CDR1 SGHDT and CDR2 YYEEEE come from the germline V gene. This CDR3 comprises 16 residues. Deletions cut 4 bases from V and 0 bases from J, with 15 bases between. Variable domain in full (rest from reference TRBV5-6 and TRBJ2-3): DAGVTQSPTHLIKTRGQQVTLRCSPKSGHDTVSWYQQALGQGPQFIFQYYEEEERQRGNFPDRFSGHQFPNYSSELNVNALLLGDSALYLCASSPKGALSTDTQYFGPGTRLTVL.

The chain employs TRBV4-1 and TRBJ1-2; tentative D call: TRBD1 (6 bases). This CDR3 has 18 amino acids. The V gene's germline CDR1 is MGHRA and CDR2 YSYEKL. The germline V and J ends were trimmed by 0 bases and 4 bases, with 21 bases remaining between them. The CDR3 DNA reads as TGCGCCAGCAGCCAAGATTCGGGGGGCAGATCATTAGCCTATGGCTACACCTTC. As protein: CASSQDSGGRSLAYGYTF.

CDR3 in amino acids: CASSLSGGGSTDTQYF. The CDR3, as DNA: TGTGCCAGCAGTCTAAGCGGGGGAGGGAGCACAGATACGCAGTATTTT. The J gene is TRBJ2-3, the V gene TRBV6-4; 8 bases are shared with TRBD2. Trimming removed 5 bases from V and 0 bases from J; junction bases left unmatched: 7. The germline CDR1 and CDR2 sequences are MRHNA and SNTAGT. The CDR3 extends over 16 amino acids.

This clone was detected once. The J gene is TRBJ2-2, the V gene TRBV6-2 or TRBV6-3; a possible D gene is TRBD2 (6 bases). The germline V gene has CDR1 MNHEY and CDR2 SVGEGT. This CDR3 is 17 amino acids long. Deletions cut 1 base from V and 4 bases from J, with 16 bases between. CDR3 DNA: TGTGCCAGCAGTTACTGGTTGCGTGGGAGGAGCACCGGGGAGCTGTTTTTT. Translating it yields CASSYWLRGRSTGELFF.

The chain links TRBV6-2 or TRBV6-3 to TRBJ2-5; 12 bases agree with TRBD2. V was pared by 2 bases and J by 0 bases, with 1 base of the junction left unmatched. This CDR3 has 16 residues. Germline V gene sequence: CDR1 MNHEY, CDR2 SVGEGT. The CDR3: CASSYRLAGDQETQYF. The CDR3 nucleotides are TGTGCCAGCAGTTACAGACTAGCGGGGGACCAAGAGACCCAGTACTTC.

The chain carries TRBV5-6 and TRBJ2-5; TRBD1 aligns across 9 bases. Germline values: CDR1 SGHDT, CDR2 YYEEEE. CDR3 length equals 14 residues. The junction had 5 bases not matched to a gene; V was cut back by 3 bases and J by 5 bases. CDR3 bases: TGTGCCAGCAGCTACACAGGGGGCGACGAGACCCAGTACTTC. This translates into CASSYTGGDETQYF.

The CDR3 region has the DNA TGTGCCAGCAGCTCGTTCCGGGCGGGGGAGCAGTACTTC. Protein product: CASSSFRAGEQYF. The gene calls are TRBV5-8 and TRBJ2-7, with D possibly TRBD2 on 6 matching bases. The CDR3 totals 13 residues. From germline, CDR1 is SGHTS and CDR2 YDEGEE. Trimming stripped 3 bases from V and 7 bases from J, with 14 bases between. Full variable domain (missing parts from reference TRBV5-8 and TRBJ2-7): EAGVTQSPTHLIKTRGQQATLRCSPISGHTSVYWYQQALGLGLQFLLWYDEGEERNRGNFPPRFSGRQFPNYSSELNVNALELEDSALYLCASSSFRAGEQYFGPGTRLTVT.

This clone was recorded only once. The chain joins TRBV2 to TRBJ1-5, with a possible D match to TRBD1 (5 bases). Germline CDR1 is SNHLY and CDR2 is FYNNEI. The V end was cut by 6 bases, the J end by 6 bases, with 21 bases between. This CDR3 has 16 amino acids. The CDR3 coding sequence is TGTGCCAGCAGCGACCTAAGGGCCCCGCAGGGTCAGCCCCAGCATTTT. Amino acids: CASSDLRAPQGQPQHF.

The CDR3 protein is CASSPHLLAGPVGTDTQYF. CDR3 sequence (DNA): TGTGCCAGCAGCCCCCATTTGCTAGCGGGGCCTGTAGGCACAGATACGCAGTATTTT. The rearrangement joins TRBV7-2 to TRBJ2-3; 9 nucleotides agree with TRBD2. The J segment lost 1 base and the V segment lost 5 bases, leaving 16 bases of the junction unmatched. This CDR3 contains 19 residues. The germline CDR1 and CDR2 sequences are SGHTA and FQGNSA.

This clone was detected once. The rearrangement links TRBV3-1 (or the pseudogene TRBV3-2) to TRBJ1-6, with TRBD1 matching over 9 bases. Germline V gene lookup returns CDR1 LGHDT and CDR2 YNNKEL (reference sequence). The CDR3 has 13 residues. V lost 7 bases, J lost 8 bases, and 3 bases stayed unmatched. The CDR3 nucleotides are TGTGCCAGCACTACAGGGGGCTATTCACCCCTCCACTTT. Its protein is CASTTGGYSPLHF.

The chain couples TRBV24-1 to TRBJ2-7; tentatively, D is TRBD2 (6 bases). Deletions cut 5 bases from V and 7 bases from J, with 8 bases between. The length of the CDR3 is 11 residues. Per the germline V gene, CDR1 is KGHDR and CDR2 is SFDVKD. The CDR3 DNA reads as TGTGCCACCAGTGCAGGAGGGGAGCAGTACTTC. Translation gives CATSAGGEQYF.

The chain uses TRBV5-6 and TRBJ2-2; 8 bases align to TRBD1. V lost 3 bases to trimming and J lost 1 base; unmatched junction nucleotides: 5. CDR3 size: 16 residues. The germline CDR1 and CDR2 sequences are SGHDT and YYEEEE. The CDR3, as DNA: TGTGCCAGCAGCTATGACAGGGGCTGGAACACCGGGGAGCTGTTTTTT. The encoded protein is CASSYDRGWNTGELFF.

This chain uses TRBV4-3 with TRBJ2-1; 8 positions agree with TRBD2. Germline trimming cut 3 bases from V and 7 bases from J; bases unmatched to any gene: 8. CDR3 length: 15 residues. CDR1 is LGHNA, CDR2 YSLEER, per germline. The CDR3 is CASSHGLGGGNEQFF. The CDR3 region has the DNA TGCGCCAGCAGCCACGGACTCGGGGGGGGTAATGAGCAGTTCTTC.

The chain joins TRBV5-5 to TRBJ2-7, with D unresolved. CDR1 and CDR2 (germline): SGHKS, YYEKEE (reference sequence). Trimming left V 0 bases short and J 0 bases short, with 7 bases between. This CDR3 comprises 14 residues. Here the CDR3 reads CASSLALSSYEQYF. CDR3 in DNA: TGTGCCAGCAGCTTGGCCCTAAGCTCCTACGAGCAGTACTTC.

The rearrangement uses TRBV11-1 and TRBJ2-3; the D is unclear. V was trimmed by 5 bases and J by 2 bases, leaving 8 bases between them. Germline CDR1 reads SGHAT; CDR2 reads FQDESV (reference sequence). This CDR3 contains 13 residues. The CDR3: CASSGRHTDTQYF. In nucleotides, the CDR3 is TGTGCCAGCAGCGGGCGTCACACAGATACGCAGTATTTT.

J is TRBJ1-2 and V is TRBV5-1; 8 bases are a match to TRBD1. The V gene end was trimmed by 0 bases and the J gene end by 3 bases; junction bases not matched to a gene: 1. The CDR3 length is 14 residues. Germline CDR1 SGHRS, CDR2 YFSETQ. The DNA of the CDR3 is TGCGCCAGCAGCTTGGCGGGACAGGACTATGGCTACACCTTC. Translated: CASSLAGQDYGYTF. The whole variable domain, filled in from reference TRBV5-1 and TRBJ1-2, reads KAGVTQTPRYLIKTRGQQVTLSCSPISGHRSVSWYQQTPGQGLQFLFEYFSETQRNKGNFPGRFSGRQFSNSRSEMNVSTLELGDSALYLCASSLAGQDYGYTFGSGTRLTVV.

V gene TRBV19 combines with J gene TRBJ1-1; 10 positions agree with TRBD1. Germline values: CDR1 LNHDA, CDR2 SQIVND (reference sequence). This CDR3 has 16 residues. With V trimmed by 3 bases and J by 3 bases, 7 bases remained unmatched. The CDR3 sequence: CASSIIRDRGDTEAFF. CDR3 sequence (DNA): TGTGCCAGTAGTATCATTAGGGACAGGGGCGACACTGAAGCTTTCTTT.

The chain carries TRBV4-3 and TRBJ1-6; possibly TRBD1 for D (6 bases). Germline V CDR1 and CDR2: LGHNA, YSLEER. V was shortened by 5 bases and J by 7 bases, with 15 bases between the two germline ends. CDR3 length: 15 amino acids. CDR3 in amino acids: CASSASQDRNSPLHF. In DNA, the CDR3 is TGCGCCAGCAGCGCCAGTCAGGACAGAAATTCACCCCTCCACTTT.

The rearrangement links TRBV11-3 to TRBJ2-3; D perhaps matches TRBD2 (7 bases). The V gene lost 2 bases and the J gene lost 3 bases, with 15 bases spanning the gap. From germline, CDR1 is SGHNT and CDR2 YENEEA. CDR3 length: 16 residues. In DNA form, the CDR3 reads TGTGCCAGCAGCTTAAGGGGCGGGGGCCTAACAGATACGCAGTATTTT. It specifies CASSLRGGGLTDTQYF.

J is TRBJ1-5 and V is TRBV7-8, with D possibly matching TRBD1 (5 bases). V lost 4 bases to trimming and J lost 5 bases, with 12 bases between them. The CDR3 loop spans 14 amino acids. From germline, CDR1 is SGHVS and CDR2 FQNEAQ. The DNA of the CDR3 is TGTGCCAGCAGCTCTAGGGAGGGGTATCAGCCCCAGCATTTT. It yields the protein CASSSREGYQPQHF. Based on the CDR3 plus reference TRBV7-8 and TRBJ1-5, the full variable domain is GAGVSQSPRYKVAKRGQDVALRCDPISGHVSLFWYQQALGQGPEFLTYFQNEAQLDKSGLPSDRFFAERPEGSVSTLKIQRTQQEDSAVYLCASSSREGYQPQHFGDGTRLSIL.

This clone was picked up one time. CDR3 in amino acids: CASSLVGGPDSYNSPLHF. CDR3 nucleotide sequence: TGTGCCAGCAGCTTGGTGGGGGGTCCAGACTCCTATAATTCACCCCTCCACTTT. The chain couples TRBV5-6 to TRBJ1-6; possible D gene TRBD1, 5 bases. Germline CDR1 and CDR2: SGHDT and YYEEEE. The CDR3 spans 18 residues. V was pared by 0 bases and J by 0 bases, with 13 bases between. The full variable domain, completed using reference TRBV5-6 and TRBJ1-6, is DAGVTQSPTHLIKTRGQQVTLRCSPKSGHDTVSWYQQALGQGPQFIFQYYEEEERQRGNFPDRFSGHQFPNYSSELNVNALLLGDSALYLCASSLVGGPDSYNSPLHFGNGTRLTVT.

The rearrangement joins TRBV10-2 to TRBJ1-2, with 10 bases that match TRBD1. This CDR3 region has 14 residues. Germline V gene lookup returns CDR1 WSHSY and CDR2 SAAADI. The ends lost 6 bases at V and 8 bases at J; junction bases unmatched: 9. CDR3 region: CASSPGTGVGGYTF. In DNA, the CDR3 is TGCGCCAGCAGCCCCGGGACAGGGGTCGGGGGCTACACCTTC.